The 28 T cell receptor beta chains listed next were all sequenced from one sample in a study of blood T cell repertoires in COVID-19. Clones were sequenced by immunoSEQ multiplex PCR, and TCRdb holds only the in-frame ones, with some missing. Among a few hundred thousand clones listed, approximately 87% were seen once. Sequencing was performed on peripheral blood. Receptors originate from a man between 60 and 75 years old who had recovered from COVID-19.

CDR3 DNA: TGTGCCAGCAGCTTGGAGGCGGGGGGAGAGACCCAGTACTTC. Its translation: CASSLEAGGETQYF. The J gene is TRBJ2-5, the V gene TRBV5-8, with 8 bases identical to TRBD2. CDR3 size: 14 residues. V dropped 0 bases and J dropped 4; count of bases not matched to a gene: 2. From germline, CDR1 is SGHTS and CDR2 YDEGEE.

The chain couples TRBV6-5 to TRBJ2-7; TRBD1 matches 9 bases. Per the germline V gene, CDR1 is MNHEY and CDR2 is SVGAGI. This CDR3 is 13 amino acids long. The junction had 4 bases not matched to a gene; V was cut back by 5 bases and J by 5 bases. CDR3 protein: CASSNRGHHEQYF. As DNA, the CDR3 is TGTGCCAGCAGTAACAGGGGGCATCACGAGCAGTACTTC.

V is TRBV24-1 and J is TRBJ2-7; tentatively, D is TRBD2 (5 bases). Looked up from germline, CDR1 is KGHDR and CDR2 is SFDVKD. Trimming pared 9 bases from V and 2 bases from J, leaving 16 bases between. The CDR3 length is 14 residues. This CDR3 is CATCLVGDTYEQYF. The CDR3 DNA sequence: TGTGCCACCTGTCTAGTCGGGGATACCTACGAGCAGTACTTC.

The V gene is TRBV7-9, the J gene TRBJ2-6; 10 bases line up with TRBD1. The CDR3 covers 17 residues. The J segment lost 0 bases and the V segment lost 5 bases, leaving 4 bases of the junction unmatched. The germline V gene has CDR1 SEHNR and CDR2 FQNEAQ (reference sequence). In DNA, the CDR3 is TGTGCCAGCAGCAGACAGGGGGCGACCTCTGGGGCCAACGTCCTGACTTTC. This gives the protein CASSRQGATSGANVLTF.

The CDR3 nucleotides are TGTGCCAGCAGCTCCCGACCGGGACAGGGATTCTACGAGCAGTACTTC. Translation: CASSSRPGQGFYEQYF. The rearrangement links TRBV9 to TRBJ2-7; 9 nucleotides align to TRBD1. This CDR3 is built from 16 residues. V shed 4 bases, J shed 3 bases, and the junction held 11 bases outside the gene matches. Germline CDR1 SGDLS, CDR2 YYNGEE.

The V call is TRBV3-1 (or the pseudogene TRBV3-2), the J call TRBJ2-1; D possibly corresponds to TRBD1 (6 bases). The V gene's germline CDR1 is LGHDT and CDR2 YNNKEL (reference sequence). V was trimmed by 6 bases and J by 9 bases, leaving 15 bases between them. The CDR3 loop spans 13 amino acids. The CDR3 protein is CASRANSGVEQFF. The CDR3 region has the DNA TGTGCCAGCAGAGCCAATTCAGGGGTTGAGCAGTTCTTC.

The chain has TRBV2 and TRBJ2-3, with a possible D match to TRBD2 (6 bases). Trimming removed 7 bases from V and 4 bases from J, with 15 bases in between. The CDR3 runs 14 residues. Germline CDR1 SNHLY, CDR2 FYNNEI. CDR3 coding DNA: TGTGCCAGCACTGACTTGACTAGGGCAGATACGCAGTATTTT. Translating gives CASTDLTRADTQYF.

The rearrangement uses TRBV6-5 and TRBJ2-1; D possibly corresponds to TRBD1 (8 bases). Germline assignment: CDR1 MNHEY and CDR2 SVGAGI. CDR3 length: 15 residues. V was pared by 6 bases and J by 10 bases, with 22 bases between. CDR3 residues: CASSRGGQVEIEQFF. For the CDR3, the DNA is TGTGCCAGCAGCCGCGGGGGACAGGTAGAGATAGAGCAGTTCTTC.

The rearrangement links TRBV24-1 to TRBJ2-3; D is perhaps TRBD2 (5 bases). V lost 4 bases and J lost 6, with 10 bases in between. CDR1 is KGHDR, CDR2 SFDVKD, per germline. The CDR3 sequence is 13 residues long. DNA of the CDR3: TGTGCCACCAGTGAGGGAGTCCGGGATACGCAGTATTTT. Amino acids: CATSEGVRDTQYF.

The rearrangement links TRBV7-3 to TRBJ2-1; D is possibly TRBD2 (6 bases). CDR1 is SGHTA, CDR2 FQGTGA, per germline. The CDR3 is 12 residues long. With 3 bases removed from V and 9 bases from J, the gap between germline ends came to 9 bases. The CDR3 protein is CASSLSRGEQFF. DNA for the CDR3: TGTGCCAGCAGCTTGTCGCGGGGTGAGCAGTTCTTC. The full variable domain, rest sourced from reference TRBV7-3 and TRBJ2-1, is GAGVSQTPSNKVTEKGKYVELRCDPISGHTALYWYRQSLGQGPEFLIYFQGTGAADDSGLPNDRFFAVRPEGSVSTLKIQRTERGDSAVYLCASSLSRGEQFFGPGTRLTVL.

The chain employs TRBV13 and TRBJ1-2; maybe TRBD1 (6 bases). CDR3 length: 18 amino acids. Germline V CDR1 and CDR2: PRHDT, FYEKMQ (reference sequence). V lost 5 bases and J 3 bases, leaving 25 bases between the germline ends. The CDR3 DNA is TGTGCCAGCAGCCGACTCGACAGGTTCCTTATCCAGGACTATGGCTACACCTTC. It specifies CASSRLDRFLIQDYGYTF.

The gene calls are TRBV6-5 and TRBJ1-6; D remains unclear. V was shortened by 3 bases and J by 8 bases, with 11 bases between the two germline ends. The CDR3 has 14 residues. Germline CDR1 MNHEY, CDR2 SVGAGI. CDR3 DNA: TGTGCCAGCAGTTATCGGCAGGAATATTCACCCCTCCACTTT. Protein: CASSYRQEYSPLHF.

This clone appeared a few times. V is TRBV2 and J is TRBJ1-2, with a possible D match to TRBD1 (6 bases). The CDR3 consists of 13 residues. V lost 8 bases to trimming and J lost 4 bases, with 14 bases between them. Germline V gene data show CDR1 as SNHLY and CDR2 as FYNNEI. The CDR3 is CASRGRGTYGYTF. DNA for the CDR3: TGTGCCAGCCGGGGGCGGGGGACCTATGGCTACACCTTC.

This chain connects TRBV7-9 to TRBJ2-2, with a possible D match to TRBD2 (6 bases). Germline assignment: CDR1 SEHNR and CDR2 FQNEAQ (reference sequence). V dropped 2 bases and J dropped 5 bases, with 12 bases sitting between them. The CDR3 is 15 residues long. CDR3 sequence (DNA): TGTGCCAGCAGCTTAAGAGGGGCGGGGACCGGGGAGCTGTTTTTT. Its protein is CASSLRGAGTGELFF.

In its sample, this clone was seen once. This rearrangement joins TRBV4-1 to TRBJ2-1; no definite D call. The CDR3 has 13 residues. V lost 3 bases to trimming and J lost 6 bases, with 9 bases between them. CDR1 is MGHRA, CDR2 YSYEKL, per germline. CDR3 DNA: TGCGCCAGCAGCCACTCTCTTCCCAATGAGCAGTTCTTC. This codes for CASSHSLPNEQFF.

This clone has only one observation. The chain uses TRBV5-5 and TRBJ1-2, with 9 bases lining up with TRBD1. With 2 bases clipped from V and 9 bases from J, the junction kept 8 bases outside the gene matches. Germline V CDR1 and CDR2: SGHKS, YYEKEE (reference sequence). The CDR3 totals 14 residues. This CDR3 reads CASSFLTGGQSYTF. CDR3 nucleotides: TGTGCCAGCAGCTTTCTGACAGGGGGACAGAGCTACACCTTC.

This clone was detected a few times. V and J are TRBV2 and TRBJ1-5; the D is unclear. The V gene lost 4 bases and the J gene lost 7 bases, with 17 bases spanning the gap. CDR3 length: 15 residues. The germline V gene encodes CDR1 SNHLY and CDR2 FYNNEI. CDR3 sequence: CASSGDKVTGQPQHF. DNA for the CDR3: TGTGCCAGCAGTGGGGATAAGGTAACGGGGCAGCCCCAGCATTTT. The entire variable domain, with the rest obtained from reference TRBV2 and TRBJ1-5, is as follows: EPEVTQTPSHQVTQMGQEVILRCVPISNHLYFYWYRQILGQKVEFLVSFYNNEISEKSEIFDDQFSVERPDGSNFTLKIRSTKLEDSAMYFCASSGDKVTGQPQHFGDGTRLSIL.

V and J are TRBV10-3 and TRBJ1-2; TRBD1 is a possible D gene (6 bases). Trimming shortened V by 4 bases and J by 7 bases, and 19 bases separated the two germline ends. The CDR3 extends over 15 amino acids. Germline V gene sequence: CDR1 ENHRY, CDR2 SYGVKD. The CDR3 here is CAISGRWAGEGGYTF. CDR3 DNA: TGTGCCATCAGTGGGCGTTGGGCAGGGGAGGGTGGCTACACCTTC.

The chain uses TRBV29-1 and TRBJ2-5; the match to TRBD2 covers 7 bases. V lost 5 bases to trimming and J lost 0 bases; unmatched junction nucleotides: 12. The V gene's germline CDR1 is SQVTM and CDR2 ANQGSEA. CDR3 size: 16 residues. The CDR3 is CSVPKGGVVNQETQYF. The CDR3, as DNA: TGCAGCGTTCCAAAGGGAGGGGTAGTCAACCAAGAGACCCAGTACTTC.

The rearrangement uses TRBV5-5 and TRBJ1-1, with D perhaps matching TRBD1 (6 bases). V was clipped by 1 base and J by 9 bases, with 16 bases between them. The CDR3 extends over 14 amino acids. Germline V gives CDR1 SGHKS, CDR2 YYEKEE (reference sequence). In DNA, the CDR3 is TGTGCCAGCAGCTTGTTGGGGACAAGTACAAAAGCTTTCTTT. It encodes CASSLLGTSTKAFF.

Here the CDR3 DNA reads TGTGCCAGCAGTTTAGTTTGGGCAGGAGAGACCCAGTACTTC. This codes for CASSLVWAGETQYF. The chain links TRBV27 to TRBJ2-5, with D unclear. The CDR3 consists of 14 residues. The germline CDR1 and CDR2 sequences are MNHEY and SMNVEV (reference sequence). The germline V and J ends were trimmed by 2 bases and 4 bases, with 11 bases remaining between them.

This chain joins TRBV16 and TRBJ2-7; no clear D. Per germline, CDR1 KGHSY and CDR2 FQNENV. The CDR3 extends over 13 amino acids. V dropped 1 base and J dropped 7 bases, with 11 bases sitting between them. CDR3 DNA: TGTGCCAGCAGCCAATACTCTCGAGGAGAGCAGTACTTC. This translates into CASSQYSRGEQYF.

The rearrangement joins TRBV14 to TRBJ1-1; no clear D. This CDR3 comprises 13 residues. The V gene's germline CDR1 is SGHDN and CDR2 FVKESK. Trimming stripped 1 base from V and 2 bases from J, with 5 bases between. This chain's CDR3 is CASSQVRNTEAFF. The CDR3 DNA is TGTGCCAGCAGCCAAGTCAGAAACACTGAAGCTTTCTTT.

Only one count was recorded for this clone. The chain combines TRBV7-6 with TRBJ1-2, with 10 nucleotides matching TRBD1. The CDR3 is 15 residues long. Per the germline V gene, CDR1 is SGHVS and CDR2 is FNYEAQ. V was clipped by 5 bases and J by 8 bases; unmatched bases: 11. CDR3: CASSRRETGGGGYTF. CDR3 coding DNA: TGTGCCAGCAGCCGCCGAGAGACAGGGGGCGGCGGCTACACCTTC.

This chain joins TRBV5-1 and TRBJ2-7; D is possibly TRBD2 (5 bases). Germline CDR1 and CDR2: SGHRS and YFSETQ. Trimming removed 0 bases from V and 6 bases from J, with 16 bases in between. CDR3 length: 15 amino acids. The CDR3 nucleotides are TGCGCCAGCAGCTTGGAGGGCAGAACTAGTTCCGAGCAGTACTTC. Translation: CASSLEGRTSSEQYF.

This clone was seen a few times. The chain has TRBV11-2 and TRBJ2-7; tentative D call: TRBD1 (5 bases). This CDR3 has 15 residues. CDR1 is SGHAT, CDR2 FQNNGV, per germline. V was cut by 3 bases and J by 0 bases, with 12 bases left in between. The CDR3, as DNA: TGTGCCAGCAGCTTCTCCAGGGATCTCTCCTACGAGCAGTACTTC. Amino acids: CASSFSRDLSYEQYF.

This clone was seen once. This chain connects TRBV7-8 to TRBJ2-5, with 7 bases identical to TRBD2. Per the germline V gene, CDR1 is SGHVS and CDR2 is FQNEAQ. CDR3 length: 16 residues. The V segment lost 4 bases and the J segment 9 bases; nucleotides outside the gene matches: 17. This CDR3 reads CASSSLASGYSEAQYF. CDR3 coding DNA: TGTGCCAGCAGCTCCCTCGCTAGCGGTTATTCCGAGGCCCAGTACTTC.

This chain links TRBV5-1 with TRBJ2-5; the match to TRBD2 covers 12 bases. J lost 5 bases, V lost 0 bases, and 8 bases had no gene match. The CDR3 is 17 residues long. Germline CDR1 SGHRS, CDR2 YFSETQ. DNA of the CDR3: TGCGCCAGCAGCTTGGGATGGCTAGCGGGGGGGCTCGAGACCCAGTACTTC. Translation gives CASSLGWLAGGLETQYF.